The 5 T cell receptor beta chains reported below all come from one sample, sequenced in a study of T cell changes during pregnancy in multiple sclerosis. Repertoires were generated with immunoSEQ multiplex PCR, while TCRdb's copy carries only in-frame clones and drops some. The top ten clones hold more than 0.75% of a sample with tens of thousands of clones, around 94% of them seen once. The specimen was peripheral blood, collected in the second trimester of pregnancy. These receptors were taken from a female donor in good health, enrolled as a control in a pregnancy study.

The chain carries TRBV5-6 and TRBJ2-4; a possible D gene is TRBD1 (6 bases). The CDR3 loop spans 15 amino acids. CDR1 is SGHDT, CDR2 YYEEEE, per germline. V was pared by 0 bases and J by 6 bases, with 13 bases between. The CDR3 loop is CASSLDREWRNIQYF. CDR3 nucleotides: TGTGCCAGCAGCTTGGACAGGGAGTGGAGAAACATTCAGTACTTC.

This clone occurred once. The rearrangement uses TRBV7-8 and TRBJ1-6; TRBD1 might be the D (5 bases). The germline V and J ends were trimmed by 6 bases and 5 bases, with 11 bases remaining between them. Per the germline V gene, CDR1 is SGHVS and CDR2 is FQNEAQ. This CDR3 has 14 residues. CDR3 region: CASSPGGDNSPLHF. The CDR3, as DNA: TGTGCCAGCAGTCCTGGGGGGGATAATTCACCCCTCCACTTT.

The sample holds one count of this clone. This sequence joins TRBV6-4 and TRBJ1-4; 7 bases are a match to TRBD1. The V gene end was trimmed by 6 bases and the J gene end by 7 bases; junction bases not matched to a gene: 8. The CDR3 is 14 residues long. Looked up from germline, CDR1 is MRHNA and CDR2 is SNTAGT. The chain's CDR3 is CASRPDRSSEKLFF. The CDR3 DNA reads as TGTGCCAGCAGGCCGGACAGGAGTTCTGAAAAACTGTTTTTT.

The V gene is TRBV27, the J gene TRBJ2-1; 13 positions match TRBD2. This CDR3 comprises 15 residues. The V gene end was trimmed by 5 bases and the J gene end by 14 bases; junction bases not matched to a gene: 12. Per germline, CDR1 MNHEY and CDR2 SMNVEV (reference sequence). The CDR3 reads CASSPPGLAGRGEFF. The CDR3 DNA reads as TGTGCCAGCAGTCCACCGGGACTAGCGGGGCGGGGGGAGTTCTTC.

This clone was seen only once. The rearrangement uses TRBV5-1 and TRBJ1-5, with D possibly being TRBD1 (5 bases). CDR1 is SGHRS and CDR2 is YFSETQ in the germline V gene. There are 15 residues in the CDR3. V was cut by 4 bases and J by 4 bases, with 15 bases left in between. The CDR3 is CASSLVRGFNQPQHF. The DNA of the CDR3 is TGCGCCAGCAGCCTGGTTAGGGGCTTTAATCAGCCCCAGCATTTT.